The 23 T cell receptor beta chains presented below share a single source sample, sequenced in a study of shared clonotypes between healthy human individuals. The table came from immunoSEQ multiplex PCR; TCRdb's copy has only in-frame clones and leaves some out. The data show approximately 1.5 million clones, with 98% seen just once and 0.4% to 0.45% held by the top ten. Sequencing used naive CD4+ T cells sorted from blood. Subset of the sample: CD45RA+ positively selected. Receptors were obtained from a man younger than 40 in good health.

This sequence joins TRBV5-1 and TRBJ2-5; TRBD2 might be the D (5 bases). The germline CDR1 and CDR2 sequences are SGHRS and YFSETQ. Trimming took 5 bases from V and 5 from J, leaving 13 bases between them. The CDR3 has 13 residues. Here the CDR3 DNA reads TGCGCCAGCAGACCTACTAGGGCGGAGACCCAGTACTTC. Protein sequence: CASRPTRAETQYF.

This rearrangement joins TRBV18 to TRBJ2-1; 16 nucleotides line up with TRBD2. CDR1 and CDR2 (germline): KGHSH, LQKENI. The CDR3 loop spans 17 amino acids. With 6 bases clipped from V and 8 bases from J, the junction kept 10 bases outside the gene matches. CDR3 DNA: TGTGCCAGCTCTCCGGGACTAGCGGGAGGGCCCTCCGATGAGCAGTTCTTC. Translating gives CASSPGLAGGPSDEQFF.

The chain carries TRBV7-9 and TRBJ1-5; 7 bases line up with TRBD1. Germline values: CDR1 SEHNR, CDR2 FQNEAQ (reference sequence). The CDR3 runs 15 residues. The V segment lost 5 bases and the J segment 3 bases; nucleotides outside the gene matches: 7. The CDR3 region is CASSAGTAFNQPQHF. The CDR3 DNA reads as TGTGCCAGCAGCGCAGGGACAGCTTTCAATCAGCCCCAGCATTTT.

This chain uses TRBV5-4 with TRBJ1-1, with D possibly matching TRBD1 (5 bases). The CDR3 has 16 residues. CDR1 is SGHNT, CDR2 YYREEE, per germline (reference sequence). V was pared by 3 bases and J by 3 bases, with 18 bases between. As DNA, the CDR3 is TGTGCCAGCAGCTATTTCCGGGGCGAAGATTACACTGAAGCTTTCTTT. It translates to CASSYFRGEDYTEAFF.

This CDR3 is CASSGKGGRPLDTQYF. DNA of the CDR3: TGTGCCAGCAGTGGAAAGGGAGGCCGACCGTTGGATACGCAGTATTTT. The chain recombines TRBV2 with TRBJ2-3, with D maybe TRBD2 (6 bases). This CDR3 has 16 amino acids. CDR1 SNHLY and CDR2 FYNNEI come from the germline V gene. Trimming left V 4 bases short and J 6 bases short, with 20 bases between.

V and J are TRBV16 and TRBJ1-1, with 8 bases identical to TRBD1. This CDR3 has 14 residues. V dropped 2 bases and J dropped 7; count of bases not matched to a gene: 6. Germline CDR1 and CDR2: KGHSY and FQNENV. The CDR3: CASSQGGQDLEAFF. CDR3 sequence (DNA): TGTGCCAGCAGCCAAGGGGGACAGGACCTTGAAGCTTTCTTT.

The chain couples TRBV28 to TRBJ2-7; 8 nucleotides agree with TRBD2. V shed 6 bases and J 6 bases; nucleotides not matched to a gene: 13. There are 15 residues in the CDR3. From germline, CDR1 is MDHEN and CDR2 SYDVKM. The CDR3 DNA reads TGTGCCAGCAGCCCGGGCGGGAGCGGGAGCCCCGAGCAGTACTTC. Protein sequence: CASSPGGSGSPEQYF.

V usage is TRBV7-2 and J usage is TRBJ2-3; D may be TRBD2 (7 bases). The CDR3 has 13 residues. Trimming removed 1 base from V and 10 bases from J, with 12 bases in between. CDR1 is SGHTA, CDR2 FQGNSA, per germline. In DNA, the CDR3 is TGTGCCAGCAGCTTAGAGGGGGGGTATCCGCAGTATTTT. It translates to CASSLEGGYPQYF.

V and J are TRBV11-2 and TRBJ1-2; a weak D match, TRBD1 (6 bases). The CDR3 has 15 residues. Per germline, CDR1 SGHAT and CDR2 FQNNGV. V was cut by 2 bases and J by 6 bases, with 16 bases left in between. For the CDR3, the DNA is TGTGCCAGCAGCTTAACTACAGGGAAAGGTGATGGCTACACCTTC. This translates into CASSLTTGKGDGYTF.

The J gene is TRBJ2-4, the V gene TRBV19, with TRBD1 matching over 10 bases. The CDR3 covers 14 residues. V was pared by 6 bases and J by 7 bases, with 6 bases of the junction left unmatched. Germline V gene sequence: CDR1 LNHDA, CDR2 SQIVND (reference sequence). The CDR3 reads CASSDRGPRNIQYF. CDR3 nucleotide sequence: TGTGCCAGTAGCGACAGGGGGCCGCGTAACATTCAGTACTTC.

The chain recombines TRBV19 with TRBJ2-1; 7 positions agree with TRBD2. The CDR3 length is 14 residues. The germline CDR1 and CDR2 sequences are LNHDA and SQIVND (reference sequence). The junction had 8 bases not matched to a gene; V was cut back by 4 bases and J by 8 bases. DNA of the CDR3: TGTGCCAGTAGTACTCGCGGGAGTAGCTATGAGCAGTTCTTC. Protein product: CASSTRGSSYEQFF.

The J gene is TRBJ2-5, the V gene TRBV6-5, with 10 positions matching TRBD2. V shed 0 bases, J shed 5 bases, and the junction held 3 bases outside the gene matches. This CDR3 region has 15 residues. Germline V gene data show CDR1 as MNHEY and CDR2 as SVGAGI. CDR3 in DNA: TGTGCCAGCAGTTACTCGATGACTAGCGGGGAGACCCAGTACTTC. It codes for CASSYSMTSGETQYF.

The chain recombines TRBV27 with TRBJ2-6; D is possibly TRBD1 or TRBD2 (5 bases each). The CDR3 totals 21 residues. The germline V and J ends were trimmed by 6 bases and 4 bases, with 31 bases remaining between them. Looked up from germline, CDR1 is MNHEY and CDR2 is SMNVEV (reference sequence). The CDR3 DNA sequence: TGTGCCAGCAGCTCAGAACCCCCCGGTAACCGCCGTTGGGGGGGGGCCAACGTCCTGACTTTC. Amino acid sequence: CASSSEPPGNRRWGGANVLTF.

Remarks on this clone: The sample has other DNA sequences that encode this CDR3 too. This sequence joins TRBV4-1 and TRBJ2-7; TRBD2 agrees at 11 bases. Per the germline V gene, CDR1 is MGHRA and CDR2 is YSYEKL. The CDR3 is 15 residues long. The junction had 1 base not matched to a gene; V was cut back by 2 bases and J by 1 base. The DNA for the CDR3 is TGCGCCAGCAGCCAAAGACTAGCGGGGTCCTACGAGCAGTACTTC. Translated, it gives CASSQRLAGSYEQYF.

Concerning this clone: At one boundary the junction diverges from the germline segment, which might be a read error. This same CDR3 is encoded by further DNA sequences in the sample. V gene TRBV7-2 combines with J gene TRBJ2-3; D is uncertain. Per the germline V gene, CDR1 is SGHTA and CDR2 is FQGNSA. This CDR3 is 12 amino acids long. CDR3 nucleotide sequence: TGTGCCAGTAGCTCTCGCACAGATACGCAGTATTTT. This gives the protein CASSSRTDTQYF.

V usage is TRBV5-5 and J usage is TRBJ2-5; D uncertain. This CDR3 is built from 11 residues. Germline CDR1 reads SGHKS; CDR2 reads YYEKEE (reference sequence). Trimming shortened V by 5 bases and J by 4 bases, and 6 bases separated the two germline ends. This chain's CDR3 is CASSRSETQYF. CDR3 nucleotide sequence: TGTGCCAGCAGTCGTTCAGAGACCCAGTACTTC.

This clone was seen once. The genes are TRBV28 and TRBJ2-3; 9 positions match TRBD2. The length of the CDR3 is 18 residues. CDR1 is MDHEN and CDR2 is SYDVKM in the germline V gene. Trimming at V came to 1 base and at J to 0 bases, leaving 8 bases not matched to a gene. CDR3 nucleotides: TGTGCCAGCAGTTTATTGCTAGCGGGAACACGTAGCACAGATACGCAGTATTTT. As protein: CASSLLLAGTRSTDTQYF.

For this clone: Other DNA sequences in this specimen translate into the identical CDR3. V usage is TRBV5-6 and J usage is TRBJ2-7; TRBD1 is a possible D gene (5 bases). Germline CDR1 SGHDT, CDR2 YYEEEE. V lost 4 bases, J lost 1 base, and 6 bases lay in between. This CDR3 spans 12 amino acids. The CDR3 bases are TGTGCCAGCAGCCGGACATCCTACGAGCAGTACTTC. As protein: CASSRTSYEQYF.

This clone has only one observation. Within the sample, other DNA sequences also encode this same CDR3. V and J are TRBV5-1 and TRBJ2-3; 15 nucleotides agree with TRBD2. CDR3 length: 16 residues. The V and J ends lost 4 bases and 4 bases, in that order; junction bases with no gene match: 4. Germline V CDR1 and CDR2: SGHRS, YFSETQ. The CDR3 DNA sequence: TGCGCCAGCAGCCCGGGACTAGCGGGAGGTGCAGATACGCAGTATTTT. It codes for CASSPGLAGGADTQYF.

This clone was picked up one time. This chain uses TRBV9 with TRBJ2-5; 8 bases are shared with TRBD2. Germline V gene lookup returns CDR1 SGDLS and CDR2 YYNGEE. The CDR3 has 18 amino acids. The J segment lost 2 bases and the V segment lost 4 bases, leaving 16 bases of the junction unmatched. As DNA, the CDR3 is TGTGCCAGCAGCCCCATGTCCCTAGCTAGCGGGCTTCAAGAGACCCAGTACTTC. Translating gives CASSPMSLASGLQETQYF.

The rearrangement joins TRBV28 to TRBJ1-5; 9 nucleotides match TRBD1. Trimming at V came to 8 bases and at J to 5 bases, leaving 4 bases not matched to a gene. The CDR3 spans 13 residues. Germline V gene sequence: CDR1 MDHEN, CDR2 SYDVKM. CDR3 in DNA: TGTGCCAGCGGGACAGGGCTCGATCAGCCCCAGCATTTT. The encoded protein is CASGTGLDQPQHF.

The rearrangement uses TRBV29-1 and TRBJ1-2; D is possibly TRBD1 (6 bases). Trimming stripped 3 bases from V and 8 bases from J, with 22 bases between. Germline V lookup: CDR1 SQVTM, CDR2 ANQGSEA. CDR3 length: 15 amino acids. CDR3 sequence (DNA): TGCAGCGTTGACCACTCTGGGTCAGGGGAAGGAGGCTACACCTTC. Translating it yields CSVDHSGSGEGGYTF.

The chain employs TRBV7-6 and TRBJ2-1; 7 bases line up with TRBD1. The CDR3 covers 15 residues. Germline V gives CDR1 SGHVS, CDR2 FNYEAQ. V lost 5 bases to trimming and J lost 0 bases; unmatched junction nucleotides: 4. As DNA, the CDR3 is TGTGCCAGCAGCCCTAGGGGGCGCTCCTACAATGAGCAGTTCTTC. This codes for CASSPRGRSYNEQFF.